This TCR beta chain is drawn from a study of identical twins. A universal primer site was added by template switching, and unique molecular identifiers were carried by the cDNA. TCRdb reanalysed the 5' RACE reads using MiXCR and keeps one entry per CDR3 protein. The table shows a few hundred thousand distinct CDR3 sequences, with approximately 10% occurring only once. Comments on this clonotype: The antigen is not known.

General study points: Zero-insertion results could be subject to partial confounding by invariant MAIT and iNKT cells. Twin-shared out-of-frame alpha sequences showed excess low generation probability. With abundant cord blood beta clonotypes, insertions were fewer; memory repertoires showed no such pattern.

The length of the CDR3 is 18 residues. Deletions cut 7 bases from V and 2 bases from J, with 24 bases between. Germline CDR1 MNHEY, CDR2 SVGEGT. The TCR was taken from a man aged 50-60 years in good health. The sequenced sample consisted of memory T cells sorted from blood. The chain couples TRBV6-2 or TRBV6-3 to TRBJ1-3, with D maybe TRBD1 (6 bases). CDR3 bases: TGTGCCAGCACCCCACTACGGAGGAGCTACAGGGCTGGAAACACCATATATTTT. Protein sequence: CASTPLRRSYRAGNTIYF.